A single sample is the source of the 3 T cell receptor beta chains below, sequenced in a study of shared clonotypes between healthy human individuals. The protocol was immunoSEQ multiplex PCR, while the TCRdb copy is restricted to in-frame clones and leaves out a portion. The table has about 2.4 million clones, roughly 93% seen once. The specimen was naive CD4+ T cells from PBMCs. The subset is: CD45RA+ positively selected. The origin of the receptors is a man in his late teens or twenties in good health. Some clones in this sample may be carry-over from other donors' samples.

This chain joins TRBV27 and TRBJ1-1; maybe TRBD1 (5 bases). Trimming removed 5 bases at V and 4 bases at J, with 11 bases between. This CDR3 is 13 amino acids long. From germline, CDR1 is MNHEY and CDR2 SMNVEV (reference sequence). The CDR3 coding sequence is TGTGCCAGCAGTCGTCAGGGTATCACTGAAGCTTTCTTT. As protein: CASSRQGITEAFF.

The V and J genes are TRBV5-1 and TRBJ1-3; D is unclear. V lost 1 base and J 0 bases, leaving 8 bases between the germline ends. Germline V gene data show CDR1 as SGHRS and CDR2 as YFSETQ. This CDR3 spans 15 amino acids. CDR3 protein: CASSLTVFSGNTIYF. The CDR3 DNA reads TGCGCCAGCAGCTTGACAGTGTTCTCTGGAAACACCATATATTTT.

V is TRBV11-3 and J is TRBJ1-3; D perhaps matches TRBD1 (5 bases). Trimming pared 0 bases from V and 2 bases from J, leaving 8 bases between. The CDR3 is 15 amino acids. In germline, CDR1 is SGHNT, CDR2 YENEEA. The DNA of the CDR3 is TGTGCCAGCAGCTTAGATCCGGGACCTGGAAACACCATATATTTT. It yields the protein CASSLDPGPGNTIYF.